This T cell receptor beta chain is from a study of T cell responses to AZD1222 COVID-19 vaccine. Data came from immunoSEQ multiplex PCR; TCRdb stores just in-frame clones and leaves some out. The sample holds some 70,000 clones, roughly 82% seen once. The receptor was derived from an adult in good health. Sample: peripheral blood, taken on day 0 of AZD1222 vaccination.

As DNA, the CDR3 is TGTGCCAGCAACCTTAGAAACCCGAGCTCCTACGAGCAGTACTTC. It specifies CASNLRNPSSYEQYF. The chain combines TRBV6-5 with TRBJ2-7; D is uncertain. CDR1 is MNHEY, CDR2 SVGAGI, per germline. The CDR3 length is 15 residues. V lost 7 bases and J 0 bases, leaving 16 bases between the germline ends.